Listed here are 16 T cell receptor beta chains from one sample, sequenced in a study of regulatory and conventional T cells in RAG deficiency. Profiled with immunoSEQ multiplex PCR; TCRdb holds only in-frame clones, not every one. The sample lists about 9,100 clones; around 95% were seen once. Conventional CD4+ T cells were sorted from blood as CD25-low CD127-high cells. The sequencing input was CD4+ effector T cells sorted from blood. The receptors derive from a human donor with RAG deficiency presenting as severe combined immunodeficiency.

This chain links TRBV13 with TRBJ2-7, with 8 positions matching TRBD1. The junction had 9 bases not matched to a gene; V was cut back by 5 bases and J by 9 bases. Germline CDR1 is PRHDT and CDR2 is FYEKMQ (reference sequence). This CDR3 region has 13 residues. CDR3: CASSPARGLAQYF. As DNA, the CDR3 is TGTGCCAGCAGCCCCGCCAGGGGGCTGGCGCAGTACTTC. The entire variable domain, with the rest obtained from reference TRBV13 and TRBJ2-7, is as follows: AAGVIQSPRHLIKEKRETATLKCYPIPRHDTVYWYQQGPGQDPQFLISFYEKMQSDKGSIPDRFSAQQFSDYHSELNMSSLELGDSALYFCASSPARGLAQYFGPGTRLTVT.

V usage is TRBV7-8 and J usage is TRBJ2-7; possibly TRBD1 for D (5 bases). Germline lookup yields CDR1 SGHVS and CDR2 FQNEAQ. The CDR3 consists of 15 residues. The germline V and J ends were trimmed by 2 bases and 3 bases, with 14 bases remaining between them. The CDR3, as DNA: TGTGCCAGCAGCTTACGTCCAGGACAATTCTACGAGCAGTACTTC. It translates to CASSLRPGQFYEQYF.

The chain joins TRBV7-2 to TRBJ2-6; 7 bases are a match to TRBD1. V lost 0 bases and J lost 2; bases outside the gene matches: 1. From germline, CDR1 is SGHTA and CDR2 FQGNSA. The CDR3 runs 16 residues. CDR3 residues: CASSLAGGAGANVLTF. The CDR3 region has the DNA TGTGCCAGCAGCTTAGCAGGGGGCGCTGGGGCCAACGTCCTGACTTTC.

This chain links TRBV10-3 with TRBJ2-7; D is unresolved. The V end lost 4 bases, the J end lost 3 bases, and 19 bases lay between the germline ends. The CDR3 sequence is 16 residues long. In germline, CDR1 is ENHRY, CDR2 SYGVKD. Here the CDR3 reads CAISASGPRTGYEQYF. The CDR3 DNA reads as TGTGCCATCAGTGCCTCCGGGCCCCGGACCGGCTACGAGCAGTACTTC.

DNA of the CDR3: TGTGCCAGCAGTTACTATTACGAGCAGTACTTC. This codes for CASSYYYEQYF. This chain uses TRBV6-5 with TRBJ2-7; D not resolved. V dropped 1 base and J dropped 4 bases, with 2 bases sitting between them. Looked up from germline, CDR1 is MNHEY and CDR2 is SVGAGI. The CDR3 has 11 amino acids.

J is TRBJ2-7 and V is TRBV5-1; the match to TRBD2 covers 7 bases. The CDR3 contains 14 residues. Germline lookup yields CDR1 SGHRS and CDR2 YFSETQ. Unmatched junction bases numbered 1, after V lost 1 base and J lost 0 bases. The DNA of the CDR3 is TGCGCCAGCAGCTTGCGGGGGGTCTCCTACGAGCAGTACTTC. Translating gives CASSLRGVSYEQYF.

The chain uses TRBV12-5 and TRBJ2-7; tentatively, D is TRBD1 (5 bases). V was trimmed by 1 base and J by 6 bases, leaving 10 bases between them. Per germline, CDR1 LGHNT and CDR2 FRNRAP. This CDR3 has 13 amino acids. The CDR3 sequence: CASGLGTGTEQYF. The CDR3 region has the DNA TGTGCTAGTGGTTTGGGCACAGGTACCGAGCAGTACTTC.

Written as DNA, the CDR3 is TGCGCCAGCAGCCAAGATGAAAGGGGGAGGGCTACGCAGTATTTT. Translated: CASSQDERGRATQYF. The V call is TRBV4-3, the J call TRBJ2-3; a weak D match, TRBD2 (7 bases). Trimming took off 0 bases at V and 8 bases at J, with 15 bases between the two ends. The CDR3 extends over 15 amino acids. CDR1 is LGHNA and CDR2 is YSLEER in the germline V gene.

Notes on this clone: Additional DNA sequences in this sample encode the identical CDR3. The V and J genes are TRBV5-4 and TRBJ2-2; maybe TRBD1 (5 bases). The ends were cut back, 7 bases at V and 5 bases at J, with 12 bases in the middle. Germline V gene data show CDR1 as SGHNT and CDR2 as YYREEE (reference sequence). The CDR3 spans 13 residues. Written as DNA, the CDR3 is TGTGCCAGCTCGACGCCAGGGACCGGGGAGCTGTTTTTT. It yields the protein CASSTPGTGELFF. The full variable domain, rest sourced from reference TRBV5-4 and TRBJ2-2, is ETGVTQSPTHLIKTRGQQVTLRCSSQSGHNTVSWYQQALGQGPQFIFQYYREEENGRGNFPPRFSGLQFPNYSSELNVNALELDDSALYLCASSTPGTGELFFGEGSRLTVL.

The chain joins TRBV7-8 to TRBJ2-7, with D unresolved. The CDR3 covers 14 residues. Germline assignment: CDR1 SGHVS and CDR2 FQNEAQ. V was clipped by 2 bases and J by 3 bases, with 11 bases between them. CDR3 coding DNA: TGTGCCAGCAGCTTAAACAACTGGCTCTACGAGCAGTACTTC. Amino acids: CASSLNNWLYEQYF.

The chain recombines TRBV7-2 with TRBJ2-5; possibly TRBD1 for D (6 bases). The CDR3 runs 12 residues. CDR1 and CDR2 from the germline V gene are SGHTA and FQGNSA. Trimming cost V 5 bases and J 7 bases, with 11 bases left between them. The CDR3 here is CASSPDRPTQYF. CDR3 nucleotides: TGTGCCAGCAGCCCAGACAGGCCGACCCAGTACTTC.

This CDR3 reads CASSLVAGQQETQYF. The CDR3 DNA sequence: TGTGCCAGCAGCTTAGTAGCGGGACAGCAAGAGACCCAGTACTTC. The chain links TRBV7-2 to TRBJ2-5, with D perhaps matching TRBD2 (8 bases). V dropped 1 base and J dropped 2 bases, with 11 bases sitting between them. Germline loops: CDR1 SGHTA, CDR2 FQGNSA. This CDR3 has 15 residues.

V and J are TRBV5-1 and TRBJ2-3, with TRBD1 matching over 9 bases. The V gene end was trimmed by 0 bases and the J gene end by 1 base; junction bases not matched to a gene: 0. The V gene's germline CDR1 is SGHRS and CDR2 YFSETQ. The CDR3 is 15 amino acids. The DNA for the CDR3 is TGCGCCAGCAGCTTGGGGGACAGGGGCACAGATACGCAGTATTTT. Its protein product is CASSLGDRGTDTQYF.

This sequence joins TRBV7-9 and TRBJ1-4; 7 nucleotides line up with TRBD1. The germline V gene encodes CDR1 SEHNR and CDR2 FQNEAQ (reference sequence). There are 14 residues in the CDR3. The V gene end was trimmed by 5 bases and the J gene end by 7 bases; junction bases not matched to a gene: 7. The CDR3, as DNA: TGTGCCAGCAGCCGAGGGGGCCTCGGTGAAAAACTGTTTTTT. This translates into CASSRGGLGEKLFF. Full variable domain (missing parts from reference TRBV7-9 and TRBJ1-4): DTGVSQNPRHKITKRGQNVTFRCDPISEHNRLYWYRQTLGQGPEFLTYFQNEAQLEKSRLLSDRFSAERPKGSFSTLEIQRTEQGDSAMYLCASSRGGLGEKLFFGSGTQLSVL.

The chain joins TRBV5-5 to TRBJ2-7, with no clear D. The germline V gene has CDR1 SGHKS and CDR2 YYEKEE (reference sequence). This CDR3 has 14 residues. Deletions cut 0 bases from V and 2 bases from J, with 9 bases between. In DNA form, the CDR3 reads TGTGCCAGCAGCTTGGCCGGGCAGGCCTACGAGCAGTACTTC. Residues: CASSLAGQAYEQYF.

The CDR3 here is CASRSRDRYTDTQYF. The CDR3 region has the DNA TGTGCCAGCAGATCCCGGGACAGATACACAGATACGCAGTATTTT. V is TRBV5-4 and J is TRBJ2-3; the match to TRBD1 covers 7 bases. Germline V gene lookup returns CDR1 SGHNT and CDR2 YYREEE (reference sequence). This CDR3 contains 15 residues. V was pared by 5 bases and J by 2 bases, with 8 bases of the junction left unmatched.